This TCR beta chain originates from a study of blood T cell repertoires in COVID-19 (dated by TCRdb to about 2020). Notes on the research overall: Collaborator samples came from the United States, Italy and Spain and covered acute and convalescent phases of COVID-19. HLA class I and class II types, where available, came from metadata supplied by the sample provider rather than from assay-based typing. The prospective study material was composed of cDNA or gDNA derived from T cells, B-cell-depleted T cells, or PBMCs. A de-identified subject ID, COVID-19 status, age in years and sex were almost always included in the sample metadata. Samples were obtained from the ongoing ImmuneRACE study (first 160 participants) and from 1,200 or so subjects provided by 6 global collaborators. A freely available public database, intended as a resource for researchers studying the immune response to SARS-CoV-2, is where the repertoires were released. Subjects who had been exposed to COVID-19, were actively infected with it, or had recovered from it provided the deeply sampled blood TCRbeta repertoires that made up the dataset.

TCRbeta CDR3 regions were amplified from genomic DNA by means of the immunoSEQ Assay, a bias-controlled multiplex PCR. The source study handled its data this way. Nucleated cell counts per sample were estimated from amplification of reference gene primers within the assay. To quantify the absolute abundance of each unique TCRbeta CDR3 rearrangement, sequence reads were collapsed and filtered. For each sample, productive Simpson clonality was calculated as the square root of Simpson's diversity index over productive rearrangements. The immuneACCESS repertoire file appears here via TCRdb, limited to in-frame rearrangements. These files lack a portion of the clones; in checked studies, under half of the deficit traces to unresolved V genes, and the cause of the others is not known. V, J and clone size reflect that table, while D and trimming were determined from the DNA. The sample includes approximately 250,000 clones, with 75% to 90% observed a single time. The ten largest clones add up to around 9.2% of the sample.

A remark on this clone: What antigen it recognizes has not been identified. Base quality data are lacking; no much larger clone is found one base away.

Overall study results and their limits: How much clinical and demographic metadata was included differed by source and by participant, and the metadata was provided uncurated.

V and J are truncated by 4 bases and 5 bases respectively, leaving an intervening sequence of 6 bases. From the germline V gene, CDR1 is MNHEY and CDR2 is SVGAGI. The CDR3 sequence holds 12 residues, the cysteine and phenylalanine included. This entry keeps only the CDR3 DNA: 36 bases, framed from base 1. Collaborating institutions collected whole blood in K2EDTA tubes following their own protocols. For TCRbeta analysis, collaborator samples were shipped as frozen whole blood, as isolated PBMCs, or as DNA extracted from either sample type. This TCR derives from a human donor in a cohort sampled during active COVID-19. Material: peripheral blood. The rearranged segments are TRBV6-5 and TRBJ2-1, with no D gene named confidently. The CDR3 reads as follows: CASSLQDNEQFF. DNA sequence: TGTGCCAGCAGTTTACAAGACAATGAGCAGTTCTTC.